This TCR beta chain emerged from a study of T cell responses to AZD1222 COVID-19 vaccine. The assay was immunoSEQ multiplex PCR, and TCRdb's table has in-frame clones only and misses some. The sample lists 100,000 to 150,000 clones; 85% to 90% were seen once. The CDR3 is 15 amino acids. The V gene's germline CDR1 is SGHNT and CDR2 YYREEE (reference sequence). Trimming cost V 4 bases and J 6 bases; bases outside gene matches: 6. This clone was seen just once. The chain carries TRBV5-4 and TRBJ2-1; 11 nucleotides line up with TRBD2. The source material was peripheral blood, sampled on day 0 of AZD1222 vaccination. This TCR was sampled from an adult in good health. CDR3 in amino acids: CASSILAGALNEQFF. The CDR3 DNA reads TGTGCCAGCAGCATACTAGCGGGGGCCCTCAATGAGCAGTTCTTC. Supplemented by reference TRBV5-4 and TRBJ2-1, the full variable domain reads ETGVTQSPTHLIKTRGQQVTLRCSSQSGHNTVSWYQQALGQGPQFIFQYYREEENGRGNFPPRFSGLQFPNYSSELNVNALELDDSALYLCASSILAGALNEQFFGPGTRLTVL.